Below, 9 T cell receptor beta chains from the same sample are listed, as sequenced in a study of T-cell reconstitution after alpha-beta-depleted transplantation in children. Unique molecular identifiers were incorporated into the prepared TCRbeta library. TCRdb reanalysed the PCR reads using MiXCR and keeps one entry per CDR3 protein. The sample records approximately 110,000 distinct CDR3 sequences, 23% being singletons. Sample: PBMCs, mostly from graft donor cells, taken 180 days after TCRalphabeta/CD19-depleted stem cell transplant. Every receptor here comes from a male patient under 10 years old who had a stem cell transplant for chronic granulomatous disease, so the T cells may come from the graft donor.

This chain links TRBV20-1 with TRBJ2-1; perhaps TRBD1 as D (5 bases). CDR1 is DFQATT, CDR2 SNEGSKA, per germline (reference sequence). Deletions cut 1 base from V and 4 bases from J, with 11 bases between. This CDR3 has 14 amino acids. CDR3: CSARVQGTYNEQFF. CDR3 nucleotide sequence: TGCAGTGCTAGAGTCCAGGGTACTTACAATGAGCAGTTCTTC.

The sample holds many counts of this clonotype. The chain links TRBV5-1 to TRBJ2-1, with TRBD2 matching 13 bases. V gave up 1 base and J gave up 0 bases; unmatched junction bases: 1. There are 17 residues in the CDR3. Germline V lookup: CDR1 SGHRS, CDR2 YFSETQ. The CDR3 DNA follows: TGCGCCAGCAGCTTGAGGACTAGCGGGAGCTCCTACAATGAGCAGTTCTTC. Amino acid sequence: CASSLRTSGSSYNEQFF.

Notes on this clonotype: A junction boundary mismatches the germline segment, possibly from a read error. CDR3 residues: CASSTYGTTYEQYF. In nucleotides, the CDR3 is TGTGCCAGCAGCACCTACGGGACAACCTATGAGCAGTACTTC. The chain recombines TRBV12-3 or TRBV12-4 with TRBJ2-7; D might be TRBD1 (6 bases). CDR3 length: 14 residues.

This clonotype was seen ten or more times. V gene TRBV10-3 combines with J gene TRBJ1-5; a possible D gene is TRBD1 (5 bases). The CDR3 loop spans 14 amino acids. Germline V gene sequence: CDR1 ENHRY, CDR2 SYGVKD. Between the trimmed V and J ends, which lost 2 bases and 3 bases, there was a span of 8 bases. CDR3 amino acids: CAISERDANQPQHF. CDR3 bases: TGTGCCATCAGTGAGAGGGACGCCAATCAGCCCCAGCATTTT.

This clonotype was recorded a few times. This sequence joins TRBV12-3 or TRBV12-4 and TRBJ2-3; D is ambiguous. Trimming left V 6 bases short and J 4 bases short, with 11 bases between. The CDR3 spans 13 residues. CDR3 sequence (DNA): TGTGCCAGCAGCCATCCGGCTGCAGATACGCAGTATTTT. It yields the protein CASSHPAADTQYF.

This rearrangement joins TRBV20-1 to TRBJ2-3, with TRBD2 matching over 9 bases. The CDR3 runs to 19 residues. Germline V lookup: CDR1 DFQATT, CDR2 SNEGSKA (reference sequence). V was clipped by 3 bases and J by 2 bases; unmatched bases: 18. The CDR3 DNA reads as TGCAGTGCTAGGTTGGGCCACAACCTCGGGACTAGCCTCACAGATACGCAGTATTTT. Amino acids: CSARLGHNLGTSLTDTQYF.

The chain uses TRBV20-1 and TRBJ2-3, with TRBD2 matching over 7 bases. This CDR3 is built from 15 residues. Germline assignment: CDR1 DFQATT and CDR2 SNEGSKA (reference sequence). Trimming cost V 2 bases and J 0 bases; bases outside gene matches: 5. The CDR3 DNA reads TGCAGTGCTAGAAGACTAGCCACTAGCACAGATACGCAGTATTTT. This sequence encodes CSARRLATSTDTQYF.

The CDR3, as DNA: TGTGCCAGCAGCTTATCAGCGGGGGGGCAGGTAGATACGCAGTATTTT. Residues: CASSLSAGGQVDTQYF. The J gene is TRBJ2-3, the V gene TRBV11-3, with TRBD2 matching 10 bases. Trimming removed 2 bases from V and 5 bases from J; junction bases left unmatched: 7. Germline CDR1 reads SGHNT; CDR2 reads YENEEA. The CDR3 has 16 residues.

This clonotype was observed at least ten times. V and J are TRBV12-3 or TRBV12-4 and TRBJ2-1; D remains ambiguous. The V and J ends lost 6 bases and 4 bases respectively, with 4 bases between them. This CDR3 region has 11 residues. Here the CDR3 DNA reads TGTGCCAGCAGAAATTACAATGAGCAGTTCTTC. Translation gives CASRNYNEQFF.